This TCR beta chain emerged from a study of spatial heterogeneity in lung cancer. Time point indicated: sample taken at primary tumor resection. TCRdb reprocessed the 5' RACE reads via MiXCR and lists one record per CDR3 protein. The sample includes around 92,000 distinct CDR3 sequences, more than 10% seen only once; the top ten take approximately 39%. The CDR3 is 14 amino acids. After removal of 7 bases from V and 1 base from J, the junction contained 4 bases not matched to a gene. Germline V gene data show CDR1 as MNHEY and CDR2 as SVGEGT. The genes are TRBV6-2 or TRBV6-3 and TRBJ2-5, with 9 bases aligning to TRBD2. The TCR comes from a male donor with early-stage non-small cell lung cancer. The sample was PBMCs, taken at surgery. CDR3 nucleotide sequence: TGTGCCAGCAAATTTAGCGGGAGCCAAGAGACCCAGTACTTC. Encoded protein: CASKFSGSQETQYF.